This T cell receptor (beta chain) was profiled in a study of T cell repertoires in cytomegalovirus infection (dated by TCRdb to the late 2010s). About the investigation overall: The HLA type of each donor mattered for the analysis, because public TCR beta signatures pointed to carriage of CMV infection along with the matching HLA type.

Summary of the overall study and its limitations: The ex vivo response was dominated by HLA-C-restricted CMV-specific TCR beta clonotypes, which also provided the single most frequent clonotype in two of eight donors. In both this cohort and an independent cohort of more than 350 donors, the cumulative frequency of public TCR beta family members distinguished carriers of CMV infection plus the relevant HLA type.

The run used an Illumina HiSeq 1500. TCRdb ran its own pipeline on the public reads, namely fastp trimming at Q25 and MiXCR clone calling, and kept in-frame beta chains. Each entry merges the rows of one CDR3 protein and shows their most common DNA and genes. This sample lists some 300,000 distinct CDR3 sequences; around 10% were detected once. The ten most abundant clones make up approximately 2.3% of the sample. There are many counts of this clonotype. Its antigen remains undetermined. Base-call qualities are not available, and no considerably larger clone is one nucleotide away. Reading from cysteine to phenylalanine, the CDR3 counts 15 amino acids. The kept DNA is CDR3 alone, 45 bases in frame from the first base. CDR1 and CDR2 (DFQATT, SNEGSKA) derive from the germline V gene (reference sequence). V and J lose 0 bases and 3 bases, and a span of 12 bases separates them.

Sequenced sample: PBMCs. The TCR was taken from a human donor in good health (CMV status not recorded). Some clones in this sample may be carry-over from other donors' samples. Recombination connected TRBV20-1 to TRBJ2-1; the D region possibly corresponds to TRBD2 (6 bases align). Read as DNA, the sequence is TGCAGTGCTAGAGATCAACTAGCCCGCTACAATGAGCAGTTCTTC. It is translated as CSARDQLARYNEQFF.